These 28 T cell receptor beta chains were sequenced from one sample in a study of cytomegalovirus exposure and HLA in healthy donors. PCR used 60 Vbeta primers and 13 Jbeta primers. Profiled with immunoSEQ multiplex PCR; TCRdb holds only in-frame clones, not every one. This sample has roughly 130,000 clones, with around 80% found just once. Sequencing input: PBMCs. These receptors were obtained from a woman between 40 and 55 years old in good health and CMV-seronegative.

The J gene is TRBJ2-5, the V gene TRBV5-1; possibly TRBD1 for D (6 bases). The length of the CDR3 is 13 residues. V was trimmed by 2 bases and J by 2 bases, leaving 7 bases between them. From germline, CDR1 is SGHRS and CDR2 YFSETQ. CDR3 DNA sequence: TGCGCCAGCAGCTTCACAGGGCAAGAGACCCAGTACTTC. Translated, it gives CASSFTGQETQYF.

V usage is TRBV4-2 and J usage is TRBJ2-1, with D possibly matching TRBD2 (6 bases). The germline V gene has CDR1 LGHNA and CDR2 YNFKEQ. V gave up 0 bases and J gave up 6 bases, with 27 bases separating them. The CDR3 length is 20 residues. The CDR3 DNA reads as TGTGCCAGCAGCCAAGAAACGCGACGGGAGTACCCCAGTTTATTCAATGAGCAGTTCTTC. This translates into CASSQETRREYPSLFNEQFF.

This sequence joins TRBV6-1 and TRBJ2-7; 7 bases match TRBD1. CDR3 length: 14 amino acids. V was clipped by 4 bases and J by 6 bases; unmatched bases: 9. Germline loops: CDR1 MNHNS, CDR2 SASEGT. The CDR3 loop reads CASSGQGVAAEQYF. The DNA for the CDR3 is TGTGCCAGCAGTGGGCAGGGGGTTGCCGCCGAGCAGTACTTC.

The chain uses TRBV9 and TRBJ1-6, with TRBD1 matching 8 bases. Germline V gene data show CDR1 as SGDLS and CDR2 as YYNGEE. V lost 2 bases, J lost 7 bases, and 5 bases stayed unmatched. The CDR3 length is 15 residues. The CDR3 sequence is CASSVGDRRNSPLHF. The CDR3 region has the DNA TGTGCCAGCAGCGTGGGGGACAGGAGAAATTCACCCCTCCACTTT. The full variable domain, rest sourced from reference TRBV9 and TRBJ1-6, is DSGVTQTPKHLITATGQRVTLRCSPRSGDLSVYWYQQSLDQGLQFLIQYYNGEERAKGNILERFSAQQFPDLHSELNLSSLELGDSALYFCASSVGDRRNSPLHFGNGTRLTVT.

This chain connects TRBV28 to TRBJ1-2; 8 bases fit TRBD1. The CDR3 totals 12 residues. Germline-derived CDR1 and CDR2 are MDHEN and SYDVKM. Trimming cost V 6 bases and J 8 bases; bases outside gene matches: 5. The CDR3 sequence is CASSMTGVGYTF. For the CDR3, the DNA is TGTGCCAGCAGCATGACAGGGGTCGGCTACACCTTC.

The chain combines TRBV7-9 with TRBJ2-1, with D tentatively TRBD2 (5 bases). The CDR3 is 14 amino acids. Germline CDR1 and CDR2: SEHNR and FQNEAQ (reference sequence). Trimming removed 3 bases at V and 8 bases at J, with 14 bases between. CDR3 in amino acids: CASSFSGGADEQFF. For the CDR3, the DNA is TGTGCCAGCAGCTTTTCCGGAGGAGCCGATGAGCAGTTCTTC.

In its sample, this clone was seen once. The chain joins TRBV7-2 to TRBJ2-7; 7 bases fit TRBD2. V was clipped by 1 base and J by 4 bases; unmatched bases: 10. Germline loops: CDR1 SGHTA, CDR2 FQGNSA. This CDR3 is 16 amino acids long. CDR3 sequence reads: CASSLGPAGDLYEQYF. CDR3 coding DNA: TGTGCCAGCAGCTTAGGTCCGGCGGGAGATCTTTACGAGCAGTACTTC.

The rearrangement uses TRBV5-1 and TRBJ2-1, with 7 bases that match TRBD1. This CDR3 region has 17 residues. The V gene's germline CDR1 is SGHRS and CDR2 YFSETQ. After removal of 0 bases from V and 1 base from J, the junction contained 7 bases not matched to a gene. CDR3 DNA: TGCGCCAGCAGCTTGGATCCTGGGACAGCGTCCTACAATGAGCAGTTCTTC. This encodes CASSLDPGTASYNEQFF.

The genes are TRBV19 and TRBJ2-7; perhaps TRBD2 as D (6 bases). CDR3 size: 15 residues. Germline V gives CDR1 LNHDA, CDR2 SQIVND (reference sequence). V lost 4 bases, J lost 0 bases, and 13 bases lay in between. For the CDR3, the DNA is TGTGCCAGTAGTACGGGACTTGCGAGCTCCTACGAGCAGTACTTC. Its protein product is CASSTGLASSYEQYF.

Remarks on this clone: Sequence at one end of the junction differs from germline and may be a read error. The chain joins TRBV27 to TRBJ1-2; tentative D call: TRBD1 (6 bases). Germline V gene lookup returns CDR1 MNHEY and CDR2 SMNVEV (reference sequence). The CDR3 loop spans 13 amino acids. In DNA form, the CDR3 reads TGTGCCACTCAATCGCAGGGGCAGGGTGGCTACCCCTTC. This encodes CATQSQGQGGYPF.

The rearrangement links TRBV27 to TRBJ2-1, with 10 bases lining up with TRBD2. Germline CDR1 MNHEY, CDR2 SMNVEV (reference sequence). CDR3 length: 15 residues. The V and J ends lost 6 bases and 12 bases, in that order; junction bases with no gene match: 14. The CDR3 here is CASSPPGLAGVWQFF. The CDR3 DNA reads as TGTGCCAGCAGCCCGCCCGGGCTAGCGGGAGTTTGGCAGTTCTTC.

The chain links TRBV19 to TRBJ1-1; perhaps TRBD1 as D (5 bases). The CDR3 loop spans 15 amino acids. Per the germline V gene, CDR1 is LNHDA and CDR2 is SQIVND (reference sequence). Trimming cost V 4 bases and J 0 bases, with 12 bases left between them. The DNA of the CDR3 is TGTGCCAGTAGTAGGACCGACAGACTGAACACTGAAGCTTTCTTT. It encodes CASSRTDRLNTEAFF.

This clone was seen a few times. This chain joins TRBV5-1 and TRBJ2-7, with TRBD2 identical over 13 bases. With V trimmed by 0 bases and J by 3 bases, 9 bases remained unmatched. The CDR3 runs 18 residues. Germline V lookup: CDR1 SGHRS, CDR2 YFSETQ. The CDR3: CASSLGTSGSSTIYEQYF. For the CDR3, the DNA is TGCGCCAGCAGCTTGGGGACTAGCGGGAGTTCGACCATCTACGAGCAGTACTTC.

Only one count was recorded for this clone. V gene TRBV7-6 combines with J gene TRBJ2-7, with TRBD2 identical over 14 bases. This CDR3 comprises 18 residues. Germline V gene data show CDR1 as SGHVS and CDR2 as FNYEAQ. With V trimmed by 5 bases and J by 3 bases, 12 bases remained unmatched. The DNA of the CDR3 is TGTGCCAGCAGCCCCTGGACTAGCGGGAGGATATTTCGCTACGAGCAGTACTTC. Protein product: CASSPWTSGRIFRYEQYF.

The chain is built from TRBV7-9 and TRBJ1-1; 11 nucleotides align to TRBD1. Germline V CDR1 and CDR2: SEHNR, FQNEAQ (reference sequence). The CDR3 covers 18 residues. The trim removed 1 base at V and 7 bases at J, leaving 14 bases unmatched. CDR3 nucleotides: TGTGCCAGCAGCTTAGGAGGACAGGGGGCGCGGGTACTGGGTGAAGCTTTCTTT. The encoded protein is CASSLGGQGARVLGEAFF.

The rearrangement joins TRBV6-1 to TRBJ2-3; D is perhaps TRBD1 (5 bases). The V end lost 6 bases, the J end lost 4 bases, and 8 bases lay between the germline ends. CDR1 is MNHNS and CDR2 is SASEGT in the germline V gene. The CDR3 is 12 amino acids. The CDR3 coding sequence is TGTGCCAGCAGCAGGGTCGCAGATACGCAGTATTTT. Residues: CASSRVADTQYF.

V and J are TRBV7-8 and TRBJ1-5; D might be TRBD1 (5 bases). Trimming took 5 bases from V and 7 from J, leaving 21 bases between them. CDR3 length: 16 residues. CDR1 and CDR2 (germline): SGHVS, FQNEAQ. The CDR3 loop is CASSPAWGGRGQPQHF. The CDR3 nucleotides read TGTGCCAGCAGCCCAGCGTGGGGGGGAAGAGGCCAGCCCCAGCATTTT.

The chain carries TRBV15 and TRBJ1-2; 10 bases fit TRBD1. Germline assignment: CDR1 LNHNV and CDR2 YYDKDF (reference sequence). Losses at the gene ends were 3 bases for V and 5 bases for J; bases not matched to a gene: 12. This CDR3 spans 17 amino acids. CDR3 sequence: CATSSGTGDPRSYGYTF. In DNA, the CDR3 is TGTGCCACCAGCAGCGGGACAGGGGATCCAAGGAGTTATGGCTACACCTTC.

This chain links TRBV6-6 with TRBJ1-1; 9 bases map to TRBD1. This CDR3 spans 16 amino acids. Germline V gives CDR1 MNHNY, CDR2 SVGAGI (reference sequence). Trimming removed 2 bases from V and 4 bases from J; junction bases left unmatched: 8. This CDR3 reads CASSYGLDRGGTEAFF. CDR3 bases: TGTGCCAGCAGTTACGGTTTGGACAGGGGAGGCACTGAAGCTTTCTTT.

CDR3 in amino acids: CASSYTGQTGGNTIYF. CDR3 DNA sequence: TGTGCCAGCAGTTACACCGGACAGACAGGAGGAAACACCATATATTTT. V usage is TRBV6-5 and J usage is TRBJ1-3; maybe TRBD1 (6 bases). V lost 2 bases and J lost 4, with 15 bases in between. The germline V gene encodes CDR1 MNHEY and CDR2 SVGAGI. The CDR3 runs 16 residues.

The chain uses TRBV5-4 and TRBJ2-7; D not certain. In germline, CDR1 is SGHNT, CDR2 YYREEE (reference sequence). This CDR3 has 15 residues. Trimming stripped 0 bases from V and 6 bases from J, with 16 bases between. The CDR3: CASSLVGRRLSEQYF. In DNA, the CDR3 is TGTGCCAGCAGCTTGGTTGGCAGGCGTCTGAGCGAGCAGTACTTC. The full variable domain, rest sourced from reference TRBV5-4 and TRBJ2-7, is ETGVTQSPTHLIKTRGQQVTLRCSSQSGHNTVSWYQQALGQGPQFIFQYYREEENGRGNFPPRFSGLQFPNYSSELNVNALELDDSALYLCASSLVGRRLSEQYFGPGTRLTVT.

CDR3 loop: CASSQADRINEKLFF. The CDR3 DNA follows: TGCGCCAGCAGCCAGGCAGACAGGATTAATGAAAAACTGTTTTTT. The chain is built from TRBV4-3 and TRBJ1-4; tentative D call: TRBD1 (6 bases). Per the germline V gene, CDR1 is LGHNA and CDR2 is YSLEER. The CDR3 runs 15 residues. Trimming left V 3 bases short and J 4 bases short, with 12 bases between.

The chain employs TRBV28 and TRBJ1-1; 9 nucleotides agree with TRBD1. CDR3 size: 14 residues. CDR1 is MDHEN and CDR2 is SYDVKM in the germline V gene. V shed 7 bases, J shed 2 bases, and the junction held 5 bases outside the gene matches. CDR3 amino acids: CASTKDRGNTEAFF. In DNA form, the CDR3 reads TGTGCCAGCACTAAGGACAGGGGAAACACTGAAGCTTTCTTT. The whole variable domain, remainder taken from reference TRBV28 and TRBJ1-1, is DVKVTQSSRYLVKRTGEKVFLECVQDMDHENMFWYRQDPGLGLRLIYFSYDVKMKEKGDIPEGYSVSREKKERFSLILESASTNQTSMYLCASTKDRGNTEAFFGQGTRLTVV.

This rearrangement joins TRBV5-1 to TRBJ2-3, with D tentatively TRBD2 (7 bases). The V and J ends lost 0 bases and 4 bases respectively, with 12 bases between them. The CDR3 runs 15 residues. Per germline, CDR1 SGHRS and CDR2 YFSETQ. CDR3 coding DNA: TGCGCCAGCAGCTTGGTGGGGGGGGGCCCAGATACGCAGTATTTT. Translating gives CASSLVGGGPDTQYF.

The genes are TRBV7-2 and TRBJ2-7; 8 bases are shared with TRBD2. Germline CDR1 SGHTA, CDR2 FQGNSA. The V segment lost 2 bases and the J segment 6 bases; nucleotides outside the gene matches: 12. The CDR3 is 16 residues long. For the CDR3, the DNA is TGTGCCAGCAGCTTATTAAGCGGGGGCGGGTCGGGCGAGCAGTACTTC. The encoded protein is CASSLLSGGGSGEQYF.

The V call is TRBV6-5, the J call TRBJ1-1; 7 bases are a match to TRBD1. The CDR3 length is 14 residues. The germline V gene encodes CDR1 MNHEY and CDR2 SVGAGI. Germline trimming cut 2 bases from V and 4 bases from J; bases unmatched to any gene: 4. CDR3 residues: CASSYTTGPTEAFF. The CDR3 DNA reads TGTGCCAGCAGTTACACGACAGGGCCCACTGAAGCTTTCTTT.

The chain recombines TRBV6-5 with TRBJ1-1; 8 bases align to TRBD1. Germline V CDR1 and CDR2: MNHEY, SVGAGI. The trim removed 2 bases at V and 4 bases at J, leaving 3 bases unmatched. The CDR3 contains 14 residues. This chain's CDR3 is CASSYGRGLTEAFF. The CDR3 coding sequence is TGTGCCAGCAGTTACGGCAGGGGGCTCACTGAAGCTTTCTTT.

V gene TRBV5-4 combines with J gene TRBJ2-2; possible D gene TRBD1, 6 bases. Germline lookup yields CDR1 SGHNT and CDR2 YYREEE (reference sequence). V lost 9 bases and J lost 3, with 21 bases in between. This CDR3 is built from 16 residues. The CDR3 loop is CAMSSLQGTYTGELFF. CDR3 nucleotide sequence: TGTGCCATGTCCTCCCTGCAGGGGACCTACACCGGGGAGCTGTTTTTT.